These 29 T cell receptor beta chains share one sample of origin, sequenced in a study of blood T cell repertoires in COVID-19. Assay used: immunoSEQ multiplex PCR; TCRdb lists only in-frame clones, some missing. Of some 120,000 clones in the sample, around 78% were seen once. Sequencing input: peripheral blood. The source of these receptors is a human donor in a cohort sampled during active COVID-19.

As DNA, the CDR3 is TGTGCCAGCAGCCAAGCGGGGTTTTTGGGAACTAGCGGGATCGGAAACACCATATATTTT. Translated: CASSQAGFLGTSGIGNTIYF. The chain has TRBV4-2 and TRBJ1-3; D gene unclear. V was shortened by 1 base and J by 4 bases, with 26 bases between the two germline ends. The CDR3 is 20 amino acids. The germline V gene encodes CDR1 LGHNA and CDR2 YNFKEQ.

There are a few counts of this clone. This chain joins TRBV6-6 and TRBJ1-1; unclear D gene. CDR1 MNHNY and CDR2 SVGAGI come from the germline V gene (reference sequence). The CDR3 is 14 residues long. The V end lost 5 bases, the J end lost 4 bases, and 14 bases lay between the germline ends. The CDR3 coding sequence is TGTGCCAGCAGTACCGACCGGGGAGGCACTGAAGCTTTCTTT. This translates into CASSTDRGGTEAFF.

The chain joins TRBV5-5 to TRBJ1-2; 7 bases line up with TRBD1. The CDR3 has 14 residues. The germline V gene has CDR1 SGHKS and CDR2 YYEKEE (reference sequence). Germline trimming cut 0 bases from V and 5 bases from J; bases unmatched to any gene: 4. CDR3 in amino acids: CASSLVDRDYGYTF. CDR3 coding DNA: TGTGCCAGCAGCTTGGTCGACAGGGATTATGGCTACACCTTC.

The chain carries TRBV5-4 and TRBJ1-2; TRBD1 is a possible D gene (6 bases). V dropped 3 bases and J dropped 4 bases, with 16 bases sitting between them. Looked up from germline, CDR1 is SGHNT and CDR2 is YYREEE (reference sequence). The CDR3 loop spans 15 amino acids. The CDR3 DNA follows: TGTGCCAGCAGCTCCGGGAAGGGGGTTTCCTATGGCTACACCTTC. Protein product: CASSSGKGVSYGYTF. Variable domain in full (rest from reference TRBV5-4 and TRBJ1-2): ETGVTQSPTHLIKTRGQQVTLRCSSQSGHNTVSWYQQALGQGPQFIFQYYREEENGRGNFPPRFSGLQFPNYSSELNVNALELDDSALYLCASSSGKGVSYGYTFGSGTRLTVV.

This chain connects TRBV6-5 to TRBJ2-6, with D possibly TRBD1 on 5 matching bases. V was clipped by 5 bases and J by 5 bases, with 13 bases between them. CDR3 length equals 15 residues. Germline assignment: CDR1 MNHEY and CDR2 SVGAGI. The CDR3 region has the DNA TGTGCCAGCAGTCCCGACAGCTTCCGGGCCAACGTCCTGACTTTC. Residues: CASSPDSFRANVLTF.

The chain combines TRBV5-1 with TRBJ2-7; the match to TRBD1 covers 7 bases. From germline, CDR1 is SGHRS and CDR2 YFSETQ. J lost 1 base, V lost 4 bases, and 2 bases had no gene match. The CDR3 is 13 residues long. The CDR3 DNA reads as TGCGCCAGCAGCCAGGGACAGTCCTACGAGCAGTACTTC. It specifies CASSQGQSYEQYF.

This clone was found a few times. This chain joins TRBV13 and TRBJ2-1; 9 nucleotides agree with TRBD1. CDR3 size: 17 residues. V was pared by 2 bases and J by 7 bases, with 12 bases of the junction left unmatched. Germline assignment: CDR1 PRHDT and CDR2 FYEKMQ (reference sequence). The CDR3 loop is CASSLQTGQGTRNEQFF. CDR3 DNA sequence: TGTGCCAGCAGCTTACAAACGGGACAGGGAACTAGGAATGAGCAGTTCTTC. Filled out from reference TRBV13 and TRBJ2-1, the complete variable domain reads AAGVIQSPRHLIKEKRETATLKCYPIPRHDTVYWYQQGPGQDPQFLISFYEKMQSDKGSIPDRFSAQQFSDYHSELNMSSLELGDSALYFCASSLQTGQGTRNEQFFGPGTRLTVL.

The V call is TRBV5-6, the J call TRBJ2-7, with D unclear. Trimming removed 2 bases from V and 0 bases from J, with 6 bases in between. The CDR3 covers 13 residues. Germline assignment: CDR1 SGHDT and CDR2 YYEEEE. The CDR3 DNA reads TGTGCCAGCAGCTTACAGAGCTCCTACGAGCAGTACTTC. This sequence encodes CASSLQSSYEQYF. The full variable domain, in which reference TRBV5-6 and TRBJ2-7 provide the parts outside the CDR3, is DAGVTQSPTHLIKTRGQQVTLRCSPKSGHDTVSWYQQALGQGPQFIFQYYEEEERQRGNFPDRFSGHQFPNYSSELNVNALLLGDSALYLCASSLQSSYEQYFGPGTRLTVT.

This clone appeared a few times. The V gene is TRBV29-1, the J gene TRBJ1-1, with D unresolved. The V end lost 5 bases, the J end lost 6 bases, and 16 bases lay between the germline ends. Germline CDR1 is SQVTM and CDR2 is ANQGSEA. This CDR3 comprises 13 residues. As DNA, the CDR3 is TGCAGCGTTCCGCCCGGCGGGCGGGCTGAAGCTTTCTTT. It yields the protein CSVPPGGRAEAFF. Supplemented by reference TRBV29-1 and TRBJ1-1, the full variable domain reads SAVISQKPSRDICQRGTSLTIQCQVDSQVTMMFWYRQQPGQSLTLIATANQGSEATYESGFVIDKFPISRPNLTFSTLTVSNMSPEDSSIYLCSVPPGGRAEAFFGQGTRLTVV.

The chain uses TRBV4-2 and TRBJ2-5; TRBD2 matches at 9 bases. The CDR3 runs to 18 residues. V lost 2 bases and J lost 5; bases outside the gene matches: 15. Germline CDR1 and CDR2: LGHNA and YNFKEQ. CDR3 nucleotide sequence: TGTGCCAGCAGCCAACGGGGAGGCGGGGGGGCATTATGGGAGACCCAGTACTTC. Translating gives CASSQRGGGGALWETQYF.

CDR3 nucleotides: TGTGCCTGGAGTGGGGGACAGGGGATCTACGAGCAGTACTTC. Residues: CAWSGGQGIYEQYF. J is TRBJ2-7 and V is TRBV30; 10 nucleotides match TRBD1. Per the germline V gene, CDR1 is GTSNPN and CDR2 is SVGIG (reference sequence). J was trimmed by 3 bases and V by 1 base; bases with no gene match: 3. The CDR3 extends over 14 amino acids.

This chain connects TRBV19 to TRBJ1-1; 9 bases are a match to TRBD1. Trimming removed 3 bases from V and 10 bases from J; junction bases left unmatched: 9. The CDR3 loop spans 14 amino acids. CDR1 is LNHDA and CDR2 is SQIVND in the germline V gene (reference sequence). The CDR3, as DNA: TGTGCCAGTAGTATGTGGGGACAGGGAAGAGGAGCTTTCTTT. Protein: CASSMWGQGRGAFF.

This clone was seen just once. The J gene is TRBJ2-3, the V gene TRBV9; TRBD1 might be the D (6 bases). The CDR3 sequence is 13 residues long. Trimming stripped 5 bases from V and 1 base from J, with 8 bases between. Germline assignment: CDR1 SGDLS and CDR2 YYNGEE. CDR3 amino acids: CASRAGGTDTQYF. The CDR3 region has the DNA TGTGCCAGCAGGGCAGGGGGCACAGATACGCAGTATTTT. The whole variable domain, remainder taken from reference TRBV9 and TRBJ2-3, is DSGVTQTPKHLITATGQRVTLRCSPRSGDLSVYWYQQSLDQGLQFLIQYYNGEERAKGNILERFSAQQFPDLHSELNLSSLELGDSALYFCASRAGGTDTQYFGPGTRLTVL.

The V gene is TRBV11-2, the J gene TRBJ1-1, with D possibly being TRBD1 (5 bases). The CDR3 is 13 amino acids. V dropped 6 bases and J dropped 4 bases, with 12 bases sitting between them. The germline CDR1 and CDR2 sequences are SGHAT and FQNNGV. The CDR3 here is CASSFPGVTEAFF. The CDR3 DNA is TGTGCCAGCAGTTTTCCGGGGGTCACTGAAGCTTTCTTT. The entire variable domain, with the rest obtained from reference TRBV11-2 and TRBJ1-1, is as follows: EAGVAQSPRYKIIEKRQSVAFWCNPISGHATLYWYQQILGQGPKLLIQFQNNGVVDDSQLPKDRFSAERLKGVDSTLKIQPAKLEDSAVYLCASSFPGVTEAFFGQGTRLTVV.

CDR3 in amino acids: CASSRSAREAGSGNTIYF. For the CDR3, the DNA is TGTGCCAGCTCACGGTCGGCCAGGGAAGCCGGCTCTGGAAACACCATATATTTT. The chain links TRBV18 to TRBJ1-3, with D possibly being TRBD1 (5 bases). The V gene's germline CDR1 is KGHSH and CDR2 LQKENI. V was shortened by 4 bases and J by 0 bases, with 19 bases between the two germline ends. The CDR3 is made up of 18 amino acids.

This clone appeared once. The chain carries TRBV14 and TRBJ2-7; TRBD1 agrees at 11 bases. The V gene's germline CDR1 is SGHDN and CDR2 FVKESK. V shed 4 bases and J 4 bases; nucleotides not matched to a gene: 6. The CDR3 is 15 amino acids. In nucleotides, the CDR3 is TGTGCCAGCAGCCTTCGGACAGGGGGCGATTACGAGCAGTACTTC. As protein: CASSLRTGGDYEQYF.

This chain joins TRBV7-9 and TRBJ1-1; D is undetermined. CDR1 and CDR2 (germline): SEHNR, FQNEAQ (reference sequence). CDR3 length equals 15 residues. V lost 2 bases and J 5 bases, leaving 15 bases between the germline ends. The CDR3 is CASSLWAGSGTEAFF. In DNA form, the CDR3 reads TGTGCCAGCAGCTTATGGGCGGGTTCAGGTACTGAAGCTTTCTTT.

CDR3 nucleotide sequence: TGCAGTGCAAGTAAGGGAGGCAATCAGCCCCAGCATTTT. Encoded protein: CSASKGGNQPQHF. The chain is built from TRBV20-1 and TRBJ1-5; no clear D. The germline gives CDR1 DFQATT, CDR2 SNEGSKA (reference sequence). CDR3 length: 13 amino acids. V was clipped by 6 bases and J by 2 bases, with 11 bases between them.

The J gene is TRBJ1-6, the V gene TRBV7-6, with D unresolved. V was pared by 5 bases and J by 6 bases, with 14 bases between. CDR1 and CDR2 (germline): SGHVS, FNYEAQ. The CDR3 covers 15 residues. CDR3 in amino acids: CASSPRRDSNSPLHF. The CDR3 DNA sequence: TGTGCCAGCAGCCCTCGCCGGGATTCTAATTCACCCCTCCACTTT.

This clone has more than one count but fewer than ten. V is TRBV3-1 (or the pseudogene TRBV3-2) and J is TRBJ1-1; TRBD1 matches 9 bases. Trimming cost V 6 bases and J 7 bases; bases outside gene matches: 6. This CDR3 comprises 13 residues. The germline CDR1 and CDR2 sequences are LGHDT and YNNKEL (reference sequence). CDR3 DNA sequence: TGTGCCAGCAGGGGACAGGGAAGGGATGAAGCTTTCTTT. It specifies CASRGQGRDEAFF.

The chain couples TRBV7-2 to TRBJ2-7; 11 nucleotides agree with TRBD1. The CDR3 consists of 17 residues. Germline loops: CDR1 SGHTA, CDR2 FQGNSA. The ends lost 0 bases at V and 3 bases at J; junction bases unmatched: 7. Written as DNA, the CDR3 is TGTGCCAGCAGCTTAGCGTCCGGACAGGGGGCTCTCTACGAGCAGTACTTC. Protein product: CASSLASGQGALYEQYF.

The chain couples TRBV29-1 to TRBJ2-7; perhaps TRBD1 as D (6 bases). In germline, CDR1 is SQVTM, CDR2 ANQGSEA. V was clipped by 7 bases and J by 1 base, with 11 bases between them. The CDR3 totals 12 residues. In DNA form, the CDR3 reads TGCAGCGCAATCGACAGGTCCTACGAGCAGTACTTC. It translates to CSAIDRSYEQYF.

The chain is built from TRBV19 and TRBJ2-3; D may be TRBD1 (5 bases). Germline V gene lookup returns CDR1 LNHDA and CDR2 SQIVND (reference sequence). The V and J ends lost 5 bases and 0 bases respectively, with 15 bases between them. The CDR3 length is 16 residues. This CDR3 is CASSPFHRPSTDTQYF. The DNA of the CDR3 is TGTGCCAGTAGTCCCTTCCACAGGCCTAGCACAGATACGCAGTATTTT.

This clone was seen a single time. The chain combines TRBV27 with TRBJ1-1, with no clear D. CDR1 is MNHEY, CDR2 SMNVEV, per germline (reference sequence). The CDR3 length is 14 residues. V lost 1 base and J 1 base, leaving 7 bases between the germline ends. Here the CDR3 DNA reads TGTGCCAGCAGTTTATTCCGAGGGAACACTGAAGCTTTCTTT. It translates to CASSLFRGNTEAFF.

The CDR3 spells CASSLDGDDRAKNIQYF. The CDR3 nucleotides read TGTGCCAGCAGCTTAGATGGCGATGACAGAGCCAAAAACATTCAGTACTTC. The chain joins TRBV7-7 to TRBJ2-4; tentatively, D is TRBD1 (5 bases). Trimming pared 1 base from V and 0 bases from J, leaving 13 bases between. CDR1 is SSHAT and CDR2 is FNYEAQ in the germline V gene (reference sequence). The CDR3 contains 17 residues.

Written as DNA, the CDR3 is TGTGCCAGCAGCTTAAGCGGGAGCTCCTACAATGAGCAGTTCTTC. It is translated as CASSLSGSSYNEQFF. The chain has TRBV7-8 and TRBJ2-1; TRBD2 agrees at 8 bases. The CDR3 covers 15 residues. J lost 0 bases, V lost 2 bases, and 0 bases had no gene match. Germline CDR1 SGHVS, CDR2 FQNEAQ.

This clone was detected only a few times. V is TRBV28 and J is TRBJ1-2, with TRBD1 identical over 8 bases. The junction had 6 bases not matched to a gene; V was cut back by 4 bases and J by 5 bases. The CDR3 has 14 amino acids. Germline values: CDR1 MDHEN, CDR2 SYDVKM. CDR3 loop: CASSYGQGGYGYTF. CDR3 DNA sequence: TGTGCCAGCAGTTATGGACAGGGCGGGTATGGCTACACCTTC.

This clone occurred once. The chain uses TRBV5-3 and TRBJ1-4; 9 nucleotides align to TRBD1. Being an ORF, TRBV5-3 has a function that is uncertain. The CDR3 has 16 residues. V lost 5 bases and J lost 4; bases outside the gene matches: 9. The CDR3 region has the DNA TGTGCCAGAAGACCGCCTACAGGGGGCCTTAATGAAAAACTGTTTTTT. Encoded protein: CARRPPTGGLNEKLFF.

The chain carries TRBV11-2 and TRBJ2-3, with 9 positions matching TRBD2. Germline V gene lookup returns CDR1 SGHAT and CDR2 FQNNGV. Trimming cost V 7 bases and J 3 bases; bases outside gene matches: 8. The CDR3 totals 15 residues. CDR3 protein: CASTVAGGSTDTQYF. CDR3 nucleotides: TGTGCCAGCACTGTGGCGGGGGGGTCGACAGATACGCAGTATTTT.